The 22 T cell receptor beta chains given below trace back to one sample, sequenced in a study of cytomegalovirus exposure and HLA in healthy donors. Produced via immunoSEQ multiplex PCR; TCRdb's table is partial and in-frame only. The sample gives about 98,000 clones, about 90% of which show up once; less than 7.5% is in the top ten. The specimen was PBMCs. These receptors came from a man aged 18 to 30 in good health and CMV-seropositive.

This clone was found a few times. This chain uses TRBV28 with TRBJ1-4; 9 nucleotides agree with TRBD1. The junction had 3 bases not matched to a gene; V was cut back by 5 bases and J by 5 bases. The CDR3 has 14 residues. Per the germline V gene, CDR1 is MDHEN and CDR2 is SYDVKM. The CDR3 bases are TGTGCCAGCAGTCCCACAGGGGGCAATGAAAAACTGTTTTTT. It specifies CASSPTGGNEKLFF.

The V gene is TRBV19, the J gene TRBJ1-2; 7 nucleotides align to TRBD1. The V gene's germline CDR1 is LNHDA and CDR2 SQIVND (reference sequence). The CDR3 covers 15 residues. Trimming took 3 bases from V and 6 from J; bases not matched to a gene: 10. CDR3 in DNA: TGTGCCAGTAGTATTATAGAGACAGGGTCCCATGGCTACACCTTC. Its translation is CASSIIETGSHGYTF.

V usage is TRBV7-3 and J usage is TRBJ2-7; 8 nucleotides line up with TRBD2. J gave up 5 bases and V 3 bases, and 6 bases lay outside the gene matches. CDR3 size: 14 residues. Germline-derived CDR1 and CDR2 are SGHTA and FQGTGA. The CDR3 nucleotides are TGTGCCAGCAGCTTTAGCGGGGCCGCGAACGAGCAGTACTTC. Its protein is CASSFSGAANEQYF.

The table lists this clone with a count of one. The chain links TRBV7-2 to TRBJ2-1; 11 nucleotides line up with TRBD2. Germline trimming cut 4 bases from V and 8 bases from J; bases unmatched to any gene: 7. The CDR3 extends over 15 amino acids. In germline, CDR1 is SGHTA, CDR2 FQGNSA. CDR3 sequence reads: CASSSRSGGADEQFF. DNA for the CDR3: TGTGCCAGCAGCTCCCGTAGCGGGGGGGCCGATGAGCAGTTCTTC.

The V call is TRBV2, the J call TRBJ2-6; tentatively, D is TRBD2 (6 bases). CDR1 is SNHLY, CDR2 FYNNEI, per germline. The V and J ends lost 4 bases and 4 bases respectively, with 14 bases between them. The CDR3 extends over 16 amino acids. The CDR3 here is CASSGDGGTGANVLTF. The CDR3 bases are TGTGCCAGCAGTGGGGATGGGGGGACGGGGGCCAACGTCCTGACTTTC. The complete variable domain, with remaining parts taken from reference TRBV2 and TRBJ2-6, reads EPEVTQTPSHQVTQMGQEVILRCVPISNHLYFYWYRQILGQKVEFLVSFYNNEISEKSEIFDDQFSVERPDGSNFTLKIRSTKLEDSAMYFCASSGDGGTGANVLTFGAGSRLTVL.

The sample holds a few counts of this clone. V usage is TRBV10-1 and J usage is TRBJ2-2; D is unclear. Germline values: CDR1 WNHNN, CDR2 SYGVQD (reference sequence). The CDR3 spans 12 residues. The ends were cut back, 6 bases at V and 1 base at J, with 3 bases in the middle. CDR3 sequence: CASRQNTGELFF. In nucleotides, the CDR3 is TGCGCCAGCAGACAGAACACCGGGGAGCTGTTTTTT.

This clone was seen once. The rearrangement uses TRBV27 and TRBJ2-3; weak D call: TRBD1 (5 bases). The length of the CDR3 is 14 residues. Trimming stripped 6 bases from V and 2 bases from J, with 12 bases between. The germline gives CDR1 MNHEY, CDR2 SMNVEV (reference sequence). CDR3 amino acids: CASRKQDLTDTQYF. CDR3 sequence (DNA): TGTGCCAGCAGGAAACAGGACCTCACAGATACGCAGTATTTT.

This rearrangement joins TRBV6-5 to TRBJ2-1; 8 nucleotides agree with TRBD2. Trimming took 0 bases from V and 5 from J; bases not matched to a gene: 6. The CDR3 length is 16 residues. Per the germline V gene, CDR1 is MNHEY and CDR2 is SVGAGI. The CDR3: CASSYSGTSLNNEQFF. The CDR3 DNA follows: TGTGCCAGCAGTTACTCAGGGACTAGTCTCAACAATGAGCAGTTCTTC.

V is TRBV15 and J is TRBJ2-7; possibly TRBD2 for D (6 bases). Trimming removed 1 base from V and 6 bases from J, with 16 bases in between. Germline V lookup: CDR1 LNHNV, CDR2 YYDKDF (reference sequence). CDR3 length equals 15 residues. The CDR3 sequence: CATSRGPGTSFEQYF. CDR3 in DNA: TGTGCCACCAGCAGAGGGCCCGGGACTTCTTTCGAGCAGTACTTC.

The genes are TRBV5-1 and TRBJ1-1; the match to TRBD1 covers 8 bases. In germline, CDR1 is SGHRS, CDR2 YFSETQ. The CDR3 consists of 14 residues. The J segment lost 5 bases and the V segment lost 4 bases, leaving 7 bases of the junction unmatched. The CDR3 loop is CASSTDRVGTEAFF. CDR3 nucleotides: TGCGCCAGCAGCACGGACAGGGTTGGAACTGAAGCTTTCTTT.

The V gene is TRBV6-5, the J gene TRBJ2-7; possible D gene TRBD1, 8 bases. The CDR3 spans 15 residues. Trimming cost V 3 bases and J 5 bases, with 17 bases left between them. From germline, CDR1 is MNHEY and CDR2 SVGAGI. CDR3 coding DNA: TGTGCCAGCAGTTATTACACAGGGGGGGTCGACGAGCAGTACTTC. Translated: CASSYYTGGVDEQYF.

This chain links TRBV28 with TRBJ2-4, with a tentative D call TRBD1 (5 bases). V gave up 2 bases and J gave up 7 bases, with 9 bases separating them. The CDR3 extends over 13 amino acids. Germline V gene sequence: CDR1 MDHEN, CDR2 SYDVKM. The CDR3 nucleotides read TGTGCCAGCAGTTTAGTCCCAGGGAACATTCAGTACTTC. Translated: CASSLVPGNIQYF.

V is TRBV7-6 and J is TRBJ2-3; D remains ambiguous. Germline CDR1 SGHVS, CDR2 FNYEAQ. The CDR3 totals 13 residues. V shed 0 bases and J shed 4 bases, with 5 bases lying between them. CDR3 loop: CASSLARADTQYF. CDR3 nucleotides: TGTGCCAGCAGCTTAGCGCGTGCAGATACGCAGTATTTT. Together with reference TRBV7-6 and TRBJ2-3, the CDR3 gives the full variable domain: GAGVSQSPRYKVTKRGQDVALRCDPISGHVSLYWYRQALGQGPEFLTYFNYEAQQDKSGLPNDRFSAERPEGSISTLTIQRTEQRDSAMYRCASSLARADTQYFGPGTRLTVL.

In DNA form, the CDR3 reads TGTGCCAGCAGCTTGCAGGGGTTAAATTCACCCCTCCACTTT. Translated: CASSLQGLNSPLHF. The chain is built from TRBV5-4 and TRBJ1-6, with D possibly matching TRBD1 (6 bases). The CDR3 has 14 residues. V was trimmed by 1 base and J by 7 bases, leaving 9 bases between them. Germline assignment: CDR1 SGHNT and CDR2 YYREEE (reference sequence). The full variable domain, in which reference TRBV5-4 and TRBJ1-6 provide the parts outside the CDR3, is ETGVTQSPTHLIKTRGQQVTLRCSSQSGHNTVSWYQQALGQGPQFIFQYYREEENGRGNFPPRFSGLQFPNYSSELNVNALELDDSALYLCASSLQGLNSPLHFGNGTRLTVT.

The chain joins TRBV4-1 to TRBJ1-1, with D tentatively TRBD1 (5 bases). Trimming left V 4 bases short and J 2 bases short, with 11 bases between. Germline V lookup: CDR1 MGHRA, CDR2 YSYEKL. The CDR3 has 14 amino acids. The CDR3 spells CASSRTTGNTEAFF. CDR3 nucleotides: TGCGCCAGCAGCCGCACTACAGGAAACACTGAAGCTTTCTTT.

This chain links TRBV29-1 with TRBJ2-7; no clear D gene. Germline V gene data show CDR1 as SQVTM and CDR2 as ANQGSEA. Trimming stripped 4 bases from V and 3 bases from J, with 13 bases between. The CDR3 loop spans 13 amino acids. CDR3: CSVVSSVRYEQYF. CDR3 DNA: TGCAGCGTTGTGTCCAGCGTTCGCTACGAGCAGTACTTC.

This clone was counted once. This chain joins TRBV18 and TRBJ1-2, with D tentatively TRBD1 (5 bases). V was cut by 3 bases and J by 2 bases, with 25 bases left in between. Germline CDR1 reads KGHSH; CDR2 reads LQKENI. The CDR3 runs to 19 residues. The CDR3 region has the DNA TGTGCCAGCTCACCTCGTTCCTCTCCCCAGGGAGGGTTCAACTATGGCTACACCTTC. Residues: CASSPRSSPQGGFNYGYTF.

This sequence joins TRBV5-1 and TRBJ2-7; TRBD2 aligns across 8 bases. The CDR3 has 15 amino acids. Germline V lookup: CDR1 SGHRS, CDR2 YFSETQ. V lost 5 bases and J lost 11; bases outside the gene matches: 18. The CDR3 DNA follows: TGCGCCAGCAGGAAGGATGGGCGGGAGGAGAAAGCCGAGTACTTC. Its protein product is CASRKDGREEKAEYF.

The CDR3 DNA reads TGTGCTAGTGGTTTGACAGGAAATAGCAATCAGCCCCAGCATTTT. This gives the protein CASGLTGNSNQPQHF. The chain joins TRBV12-5 to TRBJ1-5, with D perhaps matching TRBD1 (5 bases). V lost 2 bases and J lost 0, with 8 bases in between. There are 15 residues in the CDR3. Germline lookup yields CDR1 LGHNT and CDR2 FRNRAP.

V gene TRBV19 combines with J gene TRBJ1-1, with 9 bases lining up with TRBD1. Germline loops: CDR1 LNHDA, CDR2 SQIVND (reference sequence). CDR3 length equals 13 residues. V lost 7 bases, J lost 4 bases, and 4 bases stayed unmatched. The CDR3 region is CASNRDRATEAFF. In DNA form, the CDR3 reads TGTGCCAGTAATCGGGACAGGGCCACTGAAGCTTTCTTT.

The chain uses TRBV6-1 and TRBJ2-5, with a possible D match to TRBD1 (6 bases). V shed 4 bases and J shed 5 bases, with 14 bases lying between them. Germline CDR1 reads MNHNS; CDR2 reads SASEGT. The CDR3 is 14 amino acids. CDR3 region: CASSGAGELETQYF. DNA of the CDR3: TGTGCCAGCAGTGGGGCAGGGGAATTGGAGACCCAGTACTTC.

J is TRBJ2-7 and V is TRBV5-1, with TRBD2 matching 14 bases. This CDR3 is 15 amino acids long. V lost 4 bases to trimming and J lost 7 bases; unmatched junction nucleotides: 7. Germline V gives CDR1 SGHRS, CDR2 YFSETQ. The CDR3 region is CASSSPGLAGDEQYF. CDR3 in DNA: TGCGCCAGCAGCAGTCCGGGACTAGCGGGAGATGAGCAGTACTTC.